This T cell receptor beta chain was obtained from a study of metastatic and nonmetastatic thyroid tumors. Trimming removed 2 bases at V and 10 bases at J, with 12 bases between. The germline gives CDR1 MGHDK, CDR2 SYGVNS. This CDR3 comprises 14 residues. Thyroid surgery had not been preceded by any treatment in any patient. TCRdb reprocessed the PCR reads using MiXCR. This table holds 15,000 or so clones, about 32% found once. Only a few counts were recorded for this clone. This clonotype was obtained from a female donor with papillary thyroid cancer or a benign thyroid nodule (not recorded which). Some clones in this sample may be carry-over from other donors' samples. The material sequenced was tumor tissue. V and J are TRBV25-1 and TRBJ1-6; D not resolved. The CDR3 region has the DNA TGTGCCAGCAGTGAACGTTATGAGACGTCACCCCTCCACTTT. Residues: CASSERYETSPLHF. The complete variable domain, with remaining parts taken from reference TRBV25-1 and TRBJ1-6, reads EADIYQTPRYLVIGTGKKITLECSQTMGHDKMYWYQQDPGMELHLIHYSYGVNSTEKGDLSSESTVSRIRTEHFPLTLESARPSHTSQYLCASSERYETSPLHFGNGTRLTVT.